The clone carrying this TCR beta chain showed up many times. Its cognate antigen is unknown. The entry originates in a study of T cells in Graves' hyperthyroidism and ophthalmopathy. Looking at the study overall: Staff took peripheral blood when the initial diagnosis was made, before any treatment began. Points from the study as a whole: Most expanded thyroid clonotypes above 0.001 recurred in blood. It was a median approximately 6.9 months before onset that the model predicted ophthalmopathy.

A roughly 9.3 ml volume of fresh peripheral blood provided the PBMCs. Trimming left V 3 bases short and J 3 bases short, with 11 bases between. This CDR3 region has 14 residues. From germline, CDR1 is KGHSH and CDR2 LQKENI. TCR beta CDR3 regions were amplified from RNA. The HTBI set primed first-round TCR CDR3 RT-PCR. TCRdb ran MiXCR on the multiplex PCR reads and lists one entry per CDR3 protein. The profile shows about 260,000 distinct CDR3 sequences, 16% of them singletons. This TCR was recovered from a woman between 18 and 29 years old with Graves' ophthalmopathy. V and J are TRBV18 and TRBJ1-1, with D perhaps matching TRBD1 (5 bases). The sample taken for sequencing was blood. The CDR3 DNA follows: TGTGCCAGCTCACCGGGGGGAGGGGACACTGAAGCTTTCTTT. Translating gives CASSPGGGDTEAFF.